This section outlines one T cell receptor (beta chain) sequence together with its context. CDR1 and CDR2 from the germline V gene are SGHVS and FQNEAQ. The CDR3 spans 18 residues. Unmatched junction bases numbered 14, after V lost 5 bases and J lost 2 bases. Negative isolation yielded CD4+ and CD8+ T cells, and FACS enriched TEMRA cells. This entry belongs to a study of CD8 T cells in Susac syndrome. Random hexamers served to reverse transcribe roughly 0.5 to 1 ug RNA. TCRdb independently ran MiXCR on the immunoSEQ multiplex PCR reads; one entry per CDR3 protein. This sample has some 180,000 distinct CDR3 sequences, with over 75% found just once.

Sequencing was performed on CD4+ T cells from PBMCs. The source of this sequence is a human donor with Susac syndrome. The chain couples TRBV7-8 to TRBJ2-5; 10 nucleotides line up with TRBD2. CDR3 nucleotide sequence: TGTGCCAGCAGCGCCCTGGGGGGGAGCGGGGGGGTTCAAGAGACCCAGTACTTC. Amino acid sequence: CASSALGGSGGVQETQYF.